Listed below are T cell receptor beta chains from one sample, sequenced in a study of T cells in Graves' hyperthyroidism and ophthalmopathy. TCRdb recomputed calls from the multiplex PCR reads with MiXCR, one row per CDR3 protein. The sample lists approximately 48,000 distinct CDR3 sequences, approximately 49% seen once, with 30% to 40% in the top ten. The sample taken for sequencing was peripheral blood or thyroid tissue (not recorded which). The receptor set was obtained from a woman aged 45-65 years with Graves' hyperthyroidism. Each CDR3 is given with its conserved first and last residue. The D gene is left open where the match is weak. Size values are once, few and many counts, or a class for expanded clones, and some rows have none.

TRBJ1-3 13 NA many TRBV7-3 TGTGCCAGCAGCTTGGGAGCTGGAAACACCATATATTTT CASSLGAGNTIYF
TRBJ2-7 16 TRBD2 many TRBV10-2 TGCGCCAGCAGTGAGAGTCGTGGCGGGAGAAGCTACGAGCAGTACTTC CASSESRGGRSYEQYF
TRBJ2-7 14 NA NA TRBV20-1 TGCAGTGTTAGAGTCAGCGGGTGCTCCTACGAGCAGTACTTC CSVRVSGCSYEQYF
TRBJ1-4 16 NA many TRBV19 TGTGCCAGTAGTATGTCTGCGGGACGGCTCAATGAAAAACTGTTTTTT CASSMSAGRLNEKLFF
TRBJ1-1 13 TRBD1 NA TRBV7-9 TGTGCCAGCTATCAGGGGGGGCTCACTGAAGCTTTCTTT CASYQGGLTEAFF
TRBJ2-7 12 NA NA TRBV5-1 TGCGCCAGCAGCTTGGGACCTGGCGAGCAGTACTTC CASSLGPGEQYF
TRBJ2-7 22 TRBD2 NA TRBV7-8 TGTGCCAGCAGCCAAGACGGGTCCGACATGGGGTGGGGGGGAGGCCACTCCTACGAGCAGTACTTC CASSQDGSDMGWGGGHSYEQYF
TRBJ2-7 14 NA many TRBV9 TGTGCCAGCAGCCCTGCAGACAGGTTATACGAGCAGTACTTC CASSPADRLYEQYF
TRBJ1-1 17 TRBD1 many TRBV20-1 TGCAGTGCTCTAAGGGGTACCAGGGGGCTAGGGTACACTGAAGCTTTCTTT CSALRGTRGLGYTEAFF
TRBJ2-2 15 TRBD1 NA TRBV5-5 TGTGCCAGCAACTTGCCGGGACAGGGAAGCGGGGAGCTGTTTTTT CASNLPGQGSGELFF
TRBJ1-1 13 NA few TRBV24-1 TGTGCCACCAGTGAGGGCGATAACACTGAAGCTTTCTTT CATSEGDNTEAFF
TRBJ1-6 15 TRBD1 many TRBV7-2 TGTGCCAGCAGCTTCACCGGGACAGGAAATTCACCCCTCCACTTT CASSFTGTGNSPLHF
TRBJ1-3 14 NA NA TRBV25-1 TGTGCCAGCAGTGAGGTCTCCAATAGAAACACCATATATTTT CASSEVSNRNTIYF
TRBJ1-2 11 NA many TRBV7-9 TGTGCCAGCAGCCGCGGGCCCGGCTACACCTTC CASSRGPGYTF